Below, 18 T cell receptor beta chains from the same sample are listed, as sequenced in a study of long-term antiretroviral therapy in people with HIV. An immunoSEQ assay, version v3.0, was performed at survey level. Data came from immunoSEQ multiplex PCR; TCRdb stores just in-frame clones and leaves some out. The sample has around 28,000 clones; roughly nine tenths are singletons. Sequencing was performed on unsorted PBMCs, taken 3.1 years after starting antiretroviral therapy. The receptors were gathered from a man between 18 and 29 years old with HIV.

The chain links TRBV7-2 to TRBJ2-7; D is ambiguous. Germline V gene data show CDR1 as SGHTA and CDR2 as FQGNSA. The length of the CDR3 is 12 residues. The V and J ends lost 3 bases and 9 bases respectively, with 12 bases between them. CDR3 sequence (DNA): TGTGCCAGCAGCTTTGACCGCCTGGCGCAGTACTTC. The encoded protein is CASSFDRLAQYF.

CDR3 in amino acids: CASSLYGRLGADTQYF. In DNA, the CDR3 is TGTGCCAGCAGCTTATATGGGAGACTGGGGGCAGATACGCAGTATTTT. This chain links TRBV7-9 with TRBJ2-3; D possibly matches TRBD1 or TRBD2 (5 bases each). The CDR3 has 16 amino acids. Germline assignment: CDR1 SEHNR and CDR2 FQNEAQ (reference sequence). The germline V and J ends were trimmed by 2 bases and 4 bases, with 16 bases remaining between them.

The chain carries TRBV11-2 and TRBJ2-1, with D possibly being TRBD1 (5 bases). The CDR3 extends over 14 amino acids. V gave up 0 bases and J gave up 7 bases, with 10 bases separating them. Germline CDR1 is SGHAT and CDR2 is FQNNGV. CDR3 DNA sequence: TGTGCCAGCAGCTTAGATCTTGGACAAAATGAGCAGTTCTTC. Amino acid sequence: CASSLDLGQNEQFF.

In DNA, the CDR3 is TGTGCCAGCAGCCTTGGGGGGACAGGGGACTATCAGCCCCAGCATTTT. It translates to CASSLGGTGDYQPQHF. V is TRBV4-2 and J is TRBJ1-5; TRBD1 matches at 10 bases. The germline V gene has CDR1 LGHNA and CDR2 YNFKEQ. CDR3 length equals 16 residues. The trim removed 4 bases at V and 5 bases at J, leaving 8 bases unmatched.

The chain carries TRBV19 and TRBJ2-5; TRBD1 aligns across 8 bases. V shed 5 bases, J shed 1 base, and the junction held 9 bases outside the gene matches. CDR1 and CDR2 (germline): LNHDA, SQIVND (reference sequence). The length of the CDR3 is 16 residues. The CDR3 region is CASSGFTGGPQETQYF. As DNA, the CDR3 is TGTGCCAGTAGTGGATTCACAGGGGGGCCCCAAGAGACCCAGTACTTC.

The chain links TRBV6-4 to TRBJ2-1; D is ambiguous. Germline CDR1 reads MRHNA; CDR2 reads SNTAGT. V dropped 10 bases and J dropped 0 bases, with 13 bases sitting between them. The CDR3 totals 14 residues. As DNA, the CDR3 is TGTGCCACCCTCAAGATCAGCTCCTACAATGAGCAGTTCTTC. Residues: CATLKISSYNEQFF.

In this sample, this clone turned up once. The V and J genes are TRBV7-3 and TRBJ1-5; TRBD1 might be the D (6 bases). CDR3 length: 20 residues. Trimming pared 1 base from V and 2 bases from J, leaving 24 bases between. Per germline, CDR1 SGHTA and CDR2 FQGTGA. The DNA of the CDR3 is TGTGCCAGCAGCTTAAGTTGCGCGGACAGCGGGACTCGGGGCAATCAGCCCCAGCATTTT. This translates into CASSLSCADSGTRGNQPQHF.

This chain joins TRBV4-1 and TRBJ1-3; tentatively, D is TRBD1 (6 bases). V shed 4 bases and J shed 2 bases, with 12 bases lying between them. Looked up from germline, CDR1 is MGHRA and CDR2 is YSYEKL. The CDR3 loop spans 15 amino acids. The CDR3: CASSPTGTAGNTIYF. CDR3 nucleotide sequence: TGCGCCAGCAGCCCGACAGGTACTGCTGGAAACACCATATATTTT.

This clone appeared a single time. The chain couples TRBV6-1 to TRBJ1-5; no clear D gene. Deletions cut 7 bases from V and 3 bases from J, with 13 bases between. This CDR3 is built from 14 residues. Germline CDR1 is MNHNS and CDR2 is SASEGT. CDR3 sequence (DNA): TGTGCCAGCACCCCCCGGCTCGTCAATCAGCCCCAGCATTTT. Translation: CASTPRLVNQPQHF.

V usage is TRBV11-2 and J usage is TRBJ2-7, with 8 bases that match TRBD2. Germline CDR1 reads SGHAT; CDR2 reads FQNNGV. V was pared by 2 bases and J by 3 bases, with 3 bases of the junction left unmatched. The CDR3 spans 14 residues. The CDR3 DNA is TGTGCCAGCAGCTTAACTAGCGGAAACTACGAGCAGTACTTC. Protein product: CASSLTSGNYEQYF.

CDR3 loop: CASSEAAGGMDTQYF. CDR3 nucleotides: TGTGCCAGCAGTGAAGCCGCCGGGGGGATGGATACGCAGTATTTT. The chain recombines TRBV6-1 with TRBJ2-3; 7 bases are a match to TRBD2. V was clipped by 0 bases and J by 6 bases; unmatched bases: 6. The CDR3 is 15 residues long. Germline CDR1 and CDR2: MNHNS and SASEGT.

The V gene is TRBV29-1, the J gene TRBJ2-3; 7 bases fit TRBD2. This CDR3 has 12 amino acids. V lost 7 bases and J lost 3; bases outside the gene matches: 4. Germline V gene sequence: CDR1 SQVTM, CDR2 ANQGSEA. The DNA for the CDR3 is TGCAGCGGGCAGCGGGATACAGATACGCAGTATTTT. Its translation is CSGQRDTDTQYF.

Concerning this clone: The germline gene is not matched at one end of the junction; a read error may be the cause. The genes are TRBV7-2 and TRBJ1-1; 7 positions match TRBD1. The CDR3 contains 17 residues. Germline CDR1 and CDR2: SGHTA and FQGNSA. CDR3 sequence reads: CASSVAPGQMMNTEAFF. In DNA form, the CDR3 reads TGTGCCAGCAGCGTAGCACCGGGACAGATGATGAACACTGAAGCTTTCTTT.

This sequence joins TRBV6-1 and TRBJ2-2; D call uncertain. Trimming cost V 2 bases and J 0 bases, with 7 bases left between them. Germline loops: CDR1 MNHNS, CDR2 SASEGT. The CDR3 loop spans 15 amino acids. The CDR3 reads CASSEHGSNTGELFF. CDR3 coding DNA: TGTGCCAGCAGTGAACACGGCTCGAACACCGGGGAGCTGTTTTTT.

The V gene is TRBV19, the J gene TRBJ2-1, with D perhaps being TRBD1 or TRBD2 (5 bases each). The CDR3 sequence is 12 residues long. Trimming removed 3 bases from V and 10 bases from J, with 10 bases in between. Germline CDR1 is LNHDA and CDR2 is SQIVND (reference sequence). The CDR3 region has the DNA TGTGCCAGTAGTATTGAGGGGAGAGAGCAGTTCTTC. Translation gives CASSIEGREQFF.

The count of this clone is one. V is TRBV7-8 and J is TRBJ1-3, with D unclear. Germline lookup yields CDR1 SGHVS and CDR2 FQNEAQ. The CDR3 is 15 amino acids. V was trimmed by 4 bases and J by 2 bases, leaving 12 bases between them. In DNA, the CDR3 is TGTGCCAGCAGCTCTGGGCACTCAACTGGAAACACCATATATTTT. Its translation: CASSSGHSTGNTIYF.

This clone was seen only once. The V call is TRBV25-1, the J call TRBJ1-1; maybe TRBD1 (5 bases). CDR1 is MGHDK and CDR2 is SYGVNS in the germline V gene. This CDR3 region has 12 residues. Deletions cut 3 bases from V and 10 bases from J, with 12 bases between. The CDR3: CASSEGPLGAFF. The CDR3 nucleotides are TGTGCCAGCAGTGAGGGGCCCCTCGGAGCTTTCTTT.

The chain links TRBV9 to TRBJ2-7; weak D call: TRBD2 (6 bases). Germline lookup yields CDR1 SGDLS and CDR2 YYNGEE. CDR3 length equals 16 residues. V lost 0 bases and J lost 0, with 13 bases in between. DNA for the CDR3: TGTGCCAGCAGCGTAGAGGGAGACGGGAGCTCCTACGAGCAGTACTTC. Protein: CASSVEGDGSSYEQYF.